The 30 T cell receptor beta chains below were found in one sample sequenced in a study of blood T cell repertoires in COVID-19. Some clones are missing from TCRdb's copy, which holds only in-frame ones; the method was immunoSEQ multiplex PCR. The sample comprises tens of thousands of clones, about four fifths of which are singletons, and roughly 2.2% rests with the top ten. Input material: peripheral blood. Receptors were obtained from a woman aged 70-85 years with acute or convalescent COVID-19.

The chain uses TRBV10-3 and TRBJ2-3; no clear D. Trimming took off 1 base at V and 9 bases at J, with 8 bases between the two ends. CDR1 is ENHRY and CDR2 is SYGVKD in the germline V gene. The CDR3 is 12 amino acids. CDR3 in amino acids: CAISEFESTQYF. The DNA of the CDR3 is TGTGCCATCAGTGAGTTCGAGTCGACGCAGTATTTT.

The V gene is TRBV28, the J gene TRBJ1-6; D perhaps matches TRBD1 (5 bases). This CDR3 region has 15 residues. With 3 bases removed from V and 13 bases from J, the gap between germline ends came to 19 bases. The V gene's germline CDR1 is MDHEN and CDR2 SYDVKM. As DNA, the CDR3 is TGTGCCAGCAGTTTGGGGGGACCTTTGGGCACCCCCCTCCACTTT. Translating it yields CASSLGGPLGTPLHF.

Remarks on this clone: Other DNA sequences within the sample encode an identical CDR3. The rearrangement joins TRBV29-1 to TRBJ2-7, with 8 positions matching TRBD1. Germline V gives CDR1 SQVTM, CDR2 ANQGSEA. After removal of 4 bases from V and 3 bases from J, the junction contained 2 bases not matched to a gene. This CDR3 comprises 12 residues. The CDR3 DNA sequence: TGCAGCGTTGGACAGGGGAACTACGAGCAGTACTTC. This translates into CSVGQGNYEQYF.

The genes are TRBV5-1 and TRBJ2-1, with 9 bases aligning to TRBD1. Germline lookup yields CDR1 SGHRS and CDR2 YFSETQ. The CDR3 consists of 15 residues. V trimming: 4 bases; J trimming: 1 base; junction bases outside the gene matches: 3. This CDR3 is CASSQQGASYNEQFF. Written as DNA, the CDR3 is TGCGCCAGCAGCCAACAGGGGGCATCCTACAATGAGCAGTTCTTC. The variable domain in full, completed from reference TRBV5-1 and TRBJ2-1, reads KAGVTQTPRYLIKTRGQQVTLSCSPISGHRSVSWYQQTPGQGLQFLFEYFSETQRNKGNFPGRFSGRQFSNSRSEMNVSTLELGDSALYLCASSQQGASYNEQFFGPGTRLTVL.

This chain joins TRBV5-6 and TRBJ1-4; 8 nucleotides agree with TRBD1. The V segment lost 3 bases and the J segment 2 bases; nucleotides outside the gene matches: 6. The germline CDR1 and CDR2 sequences are SGHDT and YYEEEE. The CDR3 consists of 16 residues. CDR3 amino acids: CASSSYQGATNEKLFF. The CDR3 coding sequence is TGTGCCAGCAGCTCGTACCAGGGGGCCACTAATGAAAAACTGTTTTTT.

This chain joins TRBV11-2 and TRBJ2-1; 11 bases line up with TRBD2. V lost 5 bases and J lost 7; bases outside the gene matches: 10. Germline lookup yields CDR1 SGHAT and CDR2 FQNNGV. CDR3 length: 16 amino acids. In nucleotides, the CDR3 is TGTGCCAGCAGCCGTACGACTAGCGGGGTACCGAATGAGCAGTTCTTC. Encoded protein: CASSRTTSGVPNEQFF. The whole variable domain, filled in from reference TRBV11-2 and TRBJ2-1, reads EAGVAQSPRYKIIEKRQSVAFWCNPISGHATLYWYQQILGQGPKLLIQFQNNGVVDDSQLPKDRFSAERLKGVDSTLKIQPAKLEDSAVYLCASSRTTSGVPNEQFFGPGTRLTVL.

This clone was detected a few times. The rearrangement joins TRBV7-9 to TRBJ2-1; the match to TRBD1 covers 9 bases. V was clipped by 4 bases and J by 8 bases; unmatched bases: 3. The CDR3 extends over 13 amino acids. Germline V lookup: CDR1 SEHNR, CDR2 FQNEAQ (reference sequence). CDR3 in amino acids: CASSWTGEDEQFF. The CDR3 DNA follows: TGTGCCAGCAGCTGGACAGGGGAGGATGAGCAGTTCTTC.

The chain carries TRBV10-1 and TRBJ2-5, with 7 bases lining up with TRBD1. Germline V lookup: CDR1 WNHNN, CDR2 SYGVQD (reference sequence). The length of the CDR3 is 14 residues. The ends lost 3 bases at V and 1 base at J; junction bases unmatched: 2. CDR3: CASSDSGGQETQYF. The CDR3, as DNA: TGCGCCAGCAGTGATTCAGGGGGCCAAGAGACCCAGTACTTC.

The chain links TRBV11-2 to TRBJ2-1; TRBD1 might be the D (6 bases). V dropped 3 bases and J dropped 12 bases, with 9 bases sitting between them. Germline V gives CDR1 SGHAT, CDR2 FQNNGV. The CDR3 extends over 11 amino acids. The CDR3 bases are TGTGCCAGCAGCTTCGAACAGGGGCAGTTCTTC. Its protein is CASSFEQGQFF.

This clone was observed a handful of times. The chain couples TRBV5-5 to TRBJ1-1; the match to TRBD1 covers 7 bases. This CDR3 is built from 14 residues. Germline assignment: CDR1 SGHKS and CDR2 YYEKEE (reference sequence). Trimming at V came to 5 bases and at J to 3 bases, leaving 7 bases not matched to a gene. Here the CDR3 DNA reads TGTGCCAGCAGTATCTTCGACAGGGACACTGAAGCTTTCTTT. As protein: CASSIFDRDTEAFF.

The CDR3 DNA reads as TGTGCCAGCAGCCAAGATGGGGCGGGGGGCACGGAGACCCAGTACTTC. Residues: CASSQDGAGGTETQYF. V and J are TRBV3-1 (or the pseudogene TRBV3-2) and TRBJ2-5; 8 bases align to TRBD2. Germline-derived CDR1 and CDR2 are LGHDT and YNNKEL (reference sequence). The CDR3 spans 16 residues. The trim removed 0 bases at V and 5 bases at J, leaving 8 bases unmatched.

CDR3 protein: CASRTRGQSEKLFF. CDR3 bases: TGTGCCAGCAGGACCAGGGGGCAGAGTGAAAAACTGTTTTTT. The chain is built from TRBV3-1 (or the pseudogene TRBV3-2) and TRBJ1-4; 8 nucleotides match TRBD1. The CDR3 runs to 14 residues. Trimming removed 6 bases from V and 7 bases from J; junction bases left unmatched: 7. The germline V gene has CDR1 LGHDT and CDR2 YNNKEL (reference sequence).

This chain uses TRBV11-3 with TRBJ1-5; a possible D gene is TRBD1 (6 bases). The CDR3 consists of 13 residues. V gave up 4 bases and J gave up 9 bases, with 13 bases separating them. Germline V lookup: CDR1 SGHNT, CDR2 YENEEA. DNA for the CDR3: TGTGCCAGCAGCTCCCAGGGGCCGGGGCCCCAGCATTTT. The encoded protein is CASSSQGPGPQHF.

The table lists this clone with a few counts. The chain links TRBV4-1 to TRBJ1-1, with 8 nucleotides matching TRBD1. CDR1 and CDR2 (germline): MGHRA, YSYEKL. The junction had 6 bases not matched to a gene; V was cut back by 0 bases and J by 6 bases. This CDR3 has 15 residues. The CDR3 DNA reads as TGCGCCAGCAGCCAAGACCAGGGGGCTCTCGCTGAAGCTTTCTTT. This gives the protein CASSQDQGALAEAFF.

This chain connects TRBV7-2 to TRBJ1-6; D remains ambiguous. The germline V and J ends were trimmed by 1 base and 7 bases, with 5 bases remaining between them. The germline V gene has CDR1 SGHTA and CDR2 FQGNSA. This CDR3 has 13 residues. The CDR3: CASSLVQNSPLHF. The DNA for the CDR3 is TGTGCCAGCAGCTTAGTCCAGAATTCACCCCTCCACTTT.

This clone was recorded a few times. The rearrangement uses TRBV7-9 and TRBJ1-1; 8 nucleotides match TRBD1. The trim removed 0 bases at V and 2 bases at J, leaving 2 bases unmatched. The CDR3 has 15 residues. Germline V lookup: CDR1 SEHNR, CDR2 FQNEAQ (reference sequence). For the CDR3, the DNA is TGTGCCAGCAGCTTAGCCGGACAGGGAAACACTGAAGCTTTCTTT. Protein: CASSLAGQGNTEAFF.

The chain couples TRBV11-2 to TRBJ1-2; D unclear. This CDR3 has 13 residues. V was pared by 1 base and J by 5 bases, with 8 bases between. From germline, CDR1 is SGHAT and CDR2 FQNNGV. CDR3 in DNA: TGTGCCAGCAGCTTAGCAGGATCTTATGGCTACACCTTC. The encoded protein is CASSLAGSYGYTF.

The gene calls are TRBV6-5 and TRBJ1-3, with 8 bases lining up with TRBD1. V dropped 5 bases and J dropped 4; count of bases not matched to a gene: 7. CDR3 length: 15 amino acids. The germline V gene has CDR1 MNHEY and CDR2 SVGAGI. This CDR3 is CASSRDRGSGNTIYF. The CDR3 bases are TGTGCCAGCAGTCGTGACAGGGGATCGGGAAACACCATATATTTT.

This chain links TRBV19 with TRBJ2-3, with a weak D call TRBD2 (6 bases). The CDR3 spans 14 residues. V was pared by 5 bases and J by 1 base, with 10 bases between. CDR1 LNHDA and CDR2 SQIVND come from the germline V gene (reference sequence). The CDR3 sequence is CASSWSGGTDTQYF. CDR3 nucleotide sequence: TGTGCCAGTAGTTGGTCGGGGGGCACAGATACGCAGTATTTT.

The V and J genes are TRBV9 and TRBJ2-2, with D perhaps TRBD2 (6 bases). The germline V and J ends were trimmed by 0 bases and 4 bases, with 16 bases remaining between them. The germline V gene has CDR1 SGDLS and CDR2 YYNGEE. The CDR3 sequence is 17 residues long. The CDR3: CASSVARGWGTTGELFF. The DNA for the CDR3 is TGTGCCAGCAGCGTAGCTCGGGGGTGGGGGACCACCGGGGAGCTGTTTTTT.

V and J are TRBV4-2 and TRBJ1-1, with 11 bases that match TRBD1. There are 17 residues in the CDR3. Trimming at V came to 1 base and at J to 1 base, leaving 5 bases not matched to a gene. Germline assignment: CDR1 LGHNA and CDR2 YNFKEQ. In DNA form, the CDR3 reads TGTGCCAGCAGCCAAGCCGGGACAGGGGGTGCGAACACTGAAGCTTTCTTT. This translates into CASSQAGTGGANTEAFF.

This rearrangement joins TRBV2 to TRBJ2-1; 9 bases line up with TRBD1. The CDR3 length is 13 residues. The V segment lost 6 bases and the J segment 5 bases; nucleotides outside the gene matches: 2. CDR1 and CDR2 from the germline V gene are SNHLY and FYNNEI. This CDR3 is CASRRTGDNEQFF. The CDR3 DNA sequence: TGTGCCAGCAGAAGGACAGGGGACAATGAGCAGTTCTTC.

V gene TRBV18 combines with J gene TRBJ1-1, with D perhaps matching TRBD1 (5 bases). Trimming stripped 3 bases from V and 6 bases from J, with 14 bases between. CDR3 length: 14 residues. From germline, CDR1 is KGHSH and CDR2 LQKENI. CDR3 sequence (DNA): TGTGCCAGCTCACCGATGTCGGGGGTCGCTGAAGCTTTCTTT. Its protein is CASSPMSGVAEAFF.

This chain connects TRBV7-9 to TRBJ1-1, with unresolved D. This CDR3 has 14 residues. V was trimmed by 2 bases and J by 4 bases, leaving 11 bases between them. Germline CDR1 SEHNR, CDR2 FQNEAQ (reference sequence). CDR3 nucleotide sequence: TGTGCCAGCAGCTTAAAGCCTGAACGCACTGAAGCTTTCTTT. It translates to CASSLKPERTEAFF. The full variable domain, with the rest looked up from reference TRBV7-9 and TRBJ1-1, is DTGVSQNPRHKITKRGQNVTFRCDPISEHNRLYWYRQTLGQGPEFLTYFQNEAQLEKSRLLSDRFSAERPKGSFSTLEIQRTEQGDSAMYLCASSLKPERTEAFFGQGTRLTVV.

The rearrangement uses TRBV5-4 and TRBJ1-2; D perhaps matches TRBD1 (6 bases). Germline V gene lookup returns CDR1 SGHNT and CDR2 YYREEE (reference sequence). The CDR3 contains 14 residues. Trimming stripped 5 bases from V and 1 base from J, with 12 bases between. The CDR3 sequence: CASSPGQLNYGYTF. CDR3 nucleotides: TGTGCCAGCAGTCCCGGACAGCTTAACTATGGCTACACCTTC.

The CDR3 is CASRRGDPHNSPLHF. The CDR3 DNA reads as TGCGCCAGCAGGCGAGGTGACCCACATAATTCACCCCTCCACTTT. The chain has TRBV5-1 and TRBJ1-6; D is unresolved. The CDR3 has 15 amino acids. V shed 5 bases and J shed 5 bases, with 14 bases lying between them. The germline V gene has CDR1 SGHRS and CDR2 YFSETQ.

V is TRBV28 and J is TRBJ1-5, with D maybe TRBD1 (5 bases). The V and J ends lost 2 bases and 6 bases respectively, with 11 bases between them. In germline, CDR1 is MDHEN, CDR2 SYDVKM. The CDR3 contains 14 residues. In nucleotides, the CDR3 is TGTGCCAGCAGTTTAGTGCGGGGCGTTCAGCCCCAGCATTTT. Translating it yields CASSLVRGVQPQHF.

The chain is built from TRBV18 and TRBJ1-2; TRBD1 matches 7 bases. Germline CDR1 KGHSH, CDR2 LQKENI. Trimming at V came to 4 bases and at J to 0 bases, leaving 5 bases not matched to a gene. CDR3 size: 15 residues. In DNA form, the CDR3 reads TGTGCCAGCTCACTAGGACAGGCAACTAACTATGGCTACACCTTC. Amino acid sequence: CASSLGQATNYGYTF. The whole variable domain, filled in from reference TRBV18 and TRBJ1-2, reads NAGVMQNPRHLVRRRGQEARLRCSPMKGHSHVYWYRQLPEEGLKFMVYLQKENIIDESGMPKERFSAEFPKEGPSILRIQQVVRGDSAAYFCASSLGQATNYGYTFGSGTRLTVV.

In this sample, this clone turned up once. The rearrangement uses TRBV29-1 and TRBJ2-3, with D possibly matching TRBD2 (6 bases). The germline V gene encodes CDR1 SQVTM and CDR2 ANQGSEA. The CDR3 is made up of 12 amino acids. V was shortened by 4 bases and J by 6 bases, with 11 bases between the two germline ends. In DNA, the CDR3 is TGCAGCGTTGCTCTCGCGGGGGATACGCAGTATTTT. The encoded protein is CSVALAGDTQYF.

This rearrangement joins TRBV7-3 to TRBJ2-5; D remains unclear. Trimming left V 1 base short and J 4 bases short, with 7 bases between. The CDR3 sequence is 13 residues long. Germline CDR1 reads SGHTA; CDR2 reads FQGTGA. CDR3 amino acids: CASSLSIRETQYF. Here the CDR3 DNA reads TGTGCCAGCAGCTTAAGTATTCGAGAGACCCAGTACTTC.